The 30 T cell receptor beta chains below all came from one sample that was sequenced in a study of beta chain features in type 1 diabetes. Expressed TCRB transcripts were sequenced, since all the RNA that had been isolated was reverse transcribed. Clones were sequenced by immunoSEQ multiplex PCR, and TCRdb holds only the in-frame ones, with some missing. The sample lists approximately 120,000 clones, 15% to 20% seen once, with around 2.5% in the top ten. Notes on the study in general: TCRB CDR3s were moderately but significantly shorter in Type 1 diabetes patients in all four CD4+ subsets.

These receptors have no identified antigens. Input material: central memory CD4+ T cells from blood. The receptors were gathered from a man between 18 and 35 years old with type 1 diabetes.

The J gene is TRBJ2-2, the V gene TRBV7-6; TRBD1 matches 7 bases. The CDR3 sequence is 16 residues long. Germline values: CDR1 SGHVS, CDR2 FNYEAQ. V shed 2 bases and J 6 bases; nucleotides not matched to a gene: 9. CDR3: CASSLTQGDVSGELFF. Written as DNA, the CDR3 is TGTGCCAGCAGCTTAACTCAGGGGGACGTCTCCGGGGAGCTGTTTTTT.

The chain's CDR3 is CASSRGRQPQHF. The CDR3 DNA reads TGTGCCAGCAGCCGTGGGCGCCAGCCCCAGCATTTT. The chain recombines TRBV7-9 with TRBJ1-5; no reliable D call. Germline CDR1 reads SEHNR; CDR2 reads FQNEAQ (reference sequence). V lost 5 bases to trimming and J lost 7 bases, with 9 bases between them. The CDR3 totals 12 residues.

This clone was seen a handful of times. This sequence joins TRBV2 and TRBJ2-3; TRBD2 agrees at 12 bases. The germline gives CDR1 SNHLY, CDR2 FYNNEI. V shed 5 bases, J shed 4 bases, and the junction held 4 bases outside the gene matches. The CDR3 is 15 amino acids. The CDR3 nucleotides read TGTGCCAGCAGTCGGACTAGCGGGATCGCAGATACGCAGTATTTT. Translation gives CASSRTSGIADTQYF.

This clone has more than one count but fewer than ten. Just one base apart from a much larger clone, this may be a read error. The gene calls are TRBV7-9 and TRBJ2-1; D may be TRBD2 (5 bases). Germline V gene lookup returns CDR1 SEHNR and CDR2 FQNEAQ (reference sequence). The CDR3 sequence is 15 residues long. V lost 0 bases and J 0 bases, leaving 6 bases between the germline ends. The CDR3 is CASSLAGSSYNEQFF. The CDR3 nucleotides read TGTGCCAGCAGCTTAGCGGGGAGCTCCTACAATGAGCAGTTCTTC.

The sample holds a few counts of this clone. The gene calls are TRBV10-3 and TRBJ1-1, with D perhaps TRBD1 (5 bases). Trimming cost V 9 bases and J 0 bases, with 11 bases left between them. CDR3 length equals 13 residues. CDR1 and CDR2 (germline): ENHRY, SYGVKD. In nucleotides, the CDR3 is TGTGCCATGCTGACAGAATTGAACACTGAAGCTTTCTTT. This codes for CAMLTELNTEAFF.

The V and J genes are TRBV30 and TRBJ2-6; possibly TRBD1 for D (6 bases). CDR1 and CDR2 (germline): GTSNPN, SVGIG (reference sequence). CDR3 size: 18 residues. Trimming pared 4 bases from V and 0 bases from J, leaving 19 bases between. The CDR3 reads CAWNPGIRGRSGANVLTF. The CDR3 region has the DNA TGTGCCTGGAACCCCGGGATCAGGGGCCGCTCTGGGGCCAACGTCCTGACTTTC.

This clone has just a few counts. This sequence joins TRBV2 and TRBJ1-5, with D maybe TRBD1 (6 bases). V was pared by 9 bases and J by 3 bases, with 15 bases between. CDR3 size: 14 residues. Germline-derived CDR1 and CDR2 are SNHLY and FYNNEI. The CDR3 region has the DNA TGTGCCAGTGCGGGACACCGGATCAATCAGCCCCAGCATTTT. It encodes CASAGHRINQPQHF.

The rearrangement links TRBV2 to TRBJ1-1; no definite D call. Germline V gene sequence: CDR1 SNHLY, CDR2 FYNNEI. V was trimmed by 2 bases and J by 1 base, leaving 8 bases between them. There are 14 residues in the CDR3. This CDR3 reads CASSERSQNTEAFF. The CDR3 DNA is TGTGCCAGCAGTGAAAGGAGCCAGAACACTGAAGCTTTCTTT.

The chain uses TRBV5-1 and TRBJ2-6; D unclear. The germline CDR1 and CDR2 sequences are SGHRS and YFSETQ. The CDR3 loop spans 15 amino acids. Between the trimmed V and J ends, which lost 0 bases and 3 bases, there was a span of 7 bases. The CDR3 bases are TGCGCCAGCAGCTTGGCGTTGGGTGGGGCCAACGTCCTGACTTTC. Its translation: CASSLALGGANVLTF.

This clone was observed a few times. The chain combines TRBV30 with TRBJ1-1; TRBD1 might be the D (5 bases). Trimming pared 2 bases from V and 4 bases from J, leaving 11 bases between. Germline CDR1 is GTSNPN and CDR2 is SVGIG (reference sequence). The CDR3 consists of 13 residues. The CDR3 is CAWSIKGTTEAFF. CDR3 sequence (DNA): TGTGCCTGGAGTATTAAGGGGACCACTGAAGCTTTCTTT. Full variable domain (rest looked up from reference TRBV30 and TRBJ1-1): SQTIHQWPATLVQPVGSPLSLECTVEGTSNPNLYWYRQAAGRGLQLLFYSVGIGQISSEVPQNLSASRPQDRQFILSSKKLLLSDSGFYLCAWSIKGTTEAFFGQGTRLTVV.

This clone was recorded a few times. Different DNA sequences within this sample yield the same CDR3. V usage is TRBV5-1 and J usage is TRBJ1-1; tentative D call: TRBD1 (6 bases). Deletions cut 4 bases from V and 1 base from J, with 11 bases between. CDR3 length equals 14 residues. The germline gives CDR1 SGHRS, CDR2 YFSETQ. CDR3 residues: CASSLQTGNTEAFF. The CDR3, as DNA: TGCGCCAGCAGCCTACAGACAGGGAACACTGAAGCTTTCTTT.

The CDR3 region is CATSRAGGLNEKLFF. In DNA form, the CDR3 reads TGTGCCACCAGCAGAGCTGGGGGCCTTAATGAAAAACTGTTTTTT. This chain joins TRBV15 and TRBJ1-4; D might be TRBD1 (6 bases). This CDR3 region has 15 residues. The V gene's germline CDR1 is LNHNV and CDR2 YYDKDF (reference sequence). Trimming stripped 1 base from V and 4 bases from J, with 10 bases between.

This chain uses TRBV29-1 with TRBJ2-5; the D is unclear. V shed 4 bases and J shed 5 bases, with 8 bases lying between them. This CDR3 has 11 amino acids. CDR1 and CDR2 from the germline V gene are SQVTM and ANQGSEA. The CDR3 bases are TGCAGCGTTGTTGTCGAGGAGACCCAGTACTTC. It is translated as CSVVVEETQYF.

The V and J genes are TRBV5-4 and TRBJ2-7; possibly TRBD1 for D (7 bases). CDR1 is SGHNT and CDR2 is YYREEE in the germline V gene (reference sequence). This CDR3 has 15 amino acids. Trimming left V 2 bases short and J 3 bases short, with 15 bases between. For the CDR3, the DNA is TGTGCCAGCAGCTTTGGAGGGGGCGAGATCTACGAGCAGTACTTC. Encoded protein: CASSFGGGEIYEQYF.

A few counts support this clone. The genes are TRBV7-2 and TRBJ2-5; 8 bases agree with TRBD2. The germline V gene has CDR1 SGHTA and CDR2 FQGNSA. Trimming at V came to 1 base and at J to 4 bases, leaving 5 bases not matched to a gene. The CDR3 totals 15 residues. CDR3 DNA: TGTGCCAGCAGCTTAGTCTGGGCGGGAGGAGAGACCCAGTACTTC. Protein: CASSLVWAGGETQYF. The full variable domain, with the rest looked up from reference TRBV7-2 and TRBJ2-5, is GAGVSQSPSNKVTEKGKDVELRCDPISGHTALYWYRQSLGQGLEFLIYFQGNSAPDKSGLPSDRFSAERTGGSVSTLTIQRTQQEDSAVYLCASSLVWAGGETQYFGPGTRLLVL.

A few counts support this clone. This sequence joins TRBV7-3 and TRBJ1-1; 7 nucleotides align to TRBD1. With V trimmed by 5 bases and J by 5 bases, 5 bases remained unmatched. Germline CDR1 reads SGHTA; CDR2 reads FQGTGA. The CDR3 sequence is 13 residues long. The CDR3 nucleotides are TGTGCCAGCAGCGTCGCACAGGGGACTGAAGCTTTCTTT. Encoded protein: CASSVAQGTEAFF.

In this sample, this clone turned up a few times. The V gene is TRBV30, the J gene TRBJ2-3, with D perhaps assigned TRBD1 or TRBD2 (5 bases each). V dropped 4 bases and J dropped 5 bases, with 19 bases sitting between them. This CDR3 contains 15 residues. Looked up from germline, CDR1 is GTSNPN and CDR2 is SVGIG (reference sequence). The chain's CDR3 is CAWNELRGAQDTQYF. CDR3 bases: TGTGCCTGGAACGAACTCCGGGGCGCACAAGATACGCAGTATTTT.

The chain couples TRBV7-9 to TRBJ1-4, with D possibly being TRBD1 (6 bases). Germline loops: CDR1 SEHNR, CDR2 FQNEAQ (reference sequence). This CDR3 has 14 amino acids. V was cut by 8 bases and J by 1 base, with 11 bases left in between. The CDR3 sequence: CASGARGTNEKLFF. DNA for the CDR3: TGTGCCAGCGGGGCCAGGGGAACTAATGAAAAACTGTTTTTT.

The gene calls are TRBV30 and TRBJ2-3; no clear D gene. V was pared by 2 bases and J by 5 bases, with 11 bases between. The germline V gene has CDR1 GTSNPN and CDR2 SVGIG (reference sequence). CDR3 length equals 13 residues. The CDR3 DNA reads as TGTGCCTGGAGTCCTAACCCGAAAGATACGCAGTATTTT. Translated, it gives CAWSPNPKDTQYF.

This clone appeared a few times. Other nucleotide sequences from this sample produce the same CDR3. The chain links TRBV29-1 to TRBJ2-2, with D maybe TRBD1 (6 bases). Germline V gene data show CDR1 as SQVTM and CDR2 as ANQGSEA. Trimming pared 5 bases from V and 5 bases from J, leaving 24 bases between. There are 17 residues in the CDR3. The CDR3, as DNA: TGCAGCGTTTCCAAACTTCAGGGGCCTCCTGGAACCGGGGAGCTGTTTTTT. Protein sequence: CSVSKLQGPPGTGELFF.

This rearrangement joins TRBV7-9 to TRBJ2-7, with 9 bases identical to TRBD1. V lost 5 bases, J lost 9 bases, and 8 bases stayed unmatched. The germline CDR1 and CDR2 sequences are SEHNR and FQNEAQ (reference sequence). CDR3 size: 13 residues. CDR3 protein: CASSPGQGLAQYF. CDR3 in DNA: TGTGCCAGCAGCCCCGGACAGGGGCTGGCGCAGTACTTC.

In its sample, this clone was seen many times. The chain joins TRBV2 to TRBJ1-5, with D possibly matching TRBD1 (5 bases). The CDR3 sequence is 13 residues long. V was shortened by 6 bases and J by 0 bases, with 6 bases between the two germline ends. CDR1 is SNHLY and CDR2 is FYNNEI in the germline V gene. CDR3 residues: CASRQGSNQPQHF. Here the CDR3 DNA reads TGTGCCAGCAGGCAGGGTAGCAATCAGCCCCAGCATTTT.

This chain's CDR3 is CASSLSAGDYGYTF. DNA for the CDR3: TGTGCCAGCAGCTTAAGCGCAGGGGACTATGGCTACACCTTC. The chain joins TRBV7-9 to TRBJ1-2, with a possible D match to TRBD1 (6 bases). CDR1 and CDR2 (germline): SEHNR, FQNEAQ (reference sequence). Trimming took 2 bases from V and 3 from J, leaving 10 bases between them. This CDR3 contains 14 residues.

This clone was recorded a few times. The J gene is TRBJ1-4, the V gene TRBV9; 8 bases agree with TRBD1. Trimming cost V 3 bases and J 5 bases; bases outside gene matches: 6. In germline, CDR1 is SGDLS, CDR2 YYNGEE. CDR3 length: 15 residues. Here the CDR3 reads CASSAQGASNEKLFF. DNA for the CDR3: TGTGCCAGCAGCGCCCAGGGGGCGTCAAATGAAAAACTGTTTTTT.

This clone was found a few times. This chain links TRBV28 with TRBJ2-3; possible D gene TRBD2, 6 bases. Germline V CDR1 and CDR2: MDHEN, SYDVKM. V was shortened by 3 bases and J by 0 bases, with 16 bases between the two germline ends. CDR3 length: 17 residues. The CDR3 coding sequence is TGTGCCAGCAGTTTTTTTGGTGGCGGGGTGAGCACAGATACGCAGTATTTT. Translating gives CASSFFGGGVSTDTQYF.

The CDR3 is CASRPGQETYNEQFF. The DNA for the CDR3 is TGTGCCAGCAGACCTGGACAGGAAACCTACAATGAGCAGTTCTTC. The chain recombines TRBV7-2 with TRBJ2-1; 7 nucleotides agree with TRBD1. V shed 6 bases, J shed 2 bases, and the junction held 7 bases outside the gene matches. This CDR3 comprises 15 residues. Germline CDR1 SGHTA, CDR2 FQGNSA.

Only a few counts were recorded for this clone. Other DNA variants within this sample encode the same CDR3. The CDR3: CSVGIGGSEQYF. Here the CDR3 DNA reads TGCAGCGTAGGGATTGGGGGTTCCGAGCAGTACTTC. The chain joins TRBV29-1 to TRBJ2-7, with D perhaps being TRBD1 or TRBD2 (5 bases each). Germline-derived CDR1 and CDR2 are SQVTM and ANQGSEA. The CDR3 is 12 amino acids. V lost 6 bases and J lost 6, with 15 bases in between.

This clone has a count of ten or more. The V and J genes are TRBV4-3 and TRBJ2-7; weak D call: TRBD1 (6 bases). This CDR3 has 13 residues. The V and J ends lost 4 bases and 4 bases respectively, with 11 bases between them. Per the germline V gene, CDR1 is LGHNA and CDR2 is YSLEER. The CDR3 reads CASSPGDRYEQYF. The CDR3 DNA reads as TGCGCCAGCAGCCCAGGGGACCGGTACGAGCAGTACTTC.

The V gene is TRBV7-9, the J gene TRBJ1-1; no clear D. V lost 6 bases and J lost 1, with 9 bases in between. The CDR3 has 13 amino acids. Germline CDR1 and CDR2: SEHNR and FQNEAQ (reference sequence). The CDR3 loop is CASRLIENTEAFF. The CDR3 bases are TGTGCCAGCAGACTTATTGAGAACACTGAAGCTTTCTTT.

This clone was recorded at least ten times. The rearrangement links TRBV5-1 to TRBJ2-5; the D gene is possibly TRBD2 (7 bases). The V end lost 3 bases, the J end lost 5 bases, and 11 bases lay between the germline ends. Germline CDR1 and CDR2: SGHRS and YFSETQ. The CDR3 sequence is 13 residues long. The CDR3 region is CASSSGGHETQYF. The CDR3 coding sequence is TGCGCCAGCAGCTCCGGGGGGCATGAGACCCAGTACTTC.